This TCR beta chain was captured in a study of prognosis after radiotherapy for stage I lung cancer (dated by TCRdb to the early 2020s). For the study in its entirety: Between early 2018 and January 2019, more than 15 stage I NSCLC patients were enrolled in Nanjing, China. Oligometastatic NSCLC after surgical resection of the primary tumor was present in roughly five patients, while newly diagnosed primary stage I lung tumors were present in about 13. All patients were regarded as medically inoperable, because of comorbidities in about a dozen patients and refusal of surgery in roughly 7 patients. The cohort comprised 10 to 15 men and 6 or 7 women with a median age of 74.5 years, ranging from roughly 50 to 84 years. On tumor histology, roughly 12 patients had adenocarcinoma and about seven had squamous cell carcinoma. Image-guided IMRT or VMAT was used to deliver SBRT in 3 to 5 fractions at a biologically effective dose of at least 100 Gy. No patient received concurrent therapy alongside SBRT. After SBRT, distant metastases developed in about 20% of the 19 patients at a median of approximately seven months, while the remaining 15 patients had no significant progression. This study profiled peripheral blood TCR beta repertoires from stage I NSCLC patients before and after stereotactic body radiotherapy and linked the repertoires to distant failure. The study took one blood sample before SBRT and one after SBRT from each of 19 patients and sequenced all 40 or so samples.

CDR1 and CDR2 are drawn from the germline V gene: SGDLS, YYNGEE. The CDR3 spans 14 residues, from the cysteine through the phenylalanine. Just the 42-base CDR3 DNA is kept, in frame starting at base 1. V has 0 bases trimmed and J has 5 bases trimmed; junction bases matching no gene number 3. This clonotype was found a few times. This clone's antigen is unknown. A much bigger clone sits one base away, suggesting this may be a read error. A history of other malignancies or of prior chemotherapy or radiotherapy was absent in all patients, and node-negative disease was shown on CT and PET/CT in all patients. At each of two time points, about 6 milliliters of peripheral venous blood were collected into EDTA tubes. Ficoll-Paque Plus density-gradient centrifugation was used to isolate PBMCs. Immediately after collection, samples were stored at -80 degrees C until analysis. Two rounds of multiplex PCR were used to amplify the TCR beta CDR3 region from genomic DNA. The first PCR round used primers specific to each TRBV and TRBJ gene, with sequences filed in Chinese patent CN105087789A. Universal primers were used in the second PCR round. The Roche High Pure PCR Template Preparation Kit was used to extract genomic DNA from the frozen PBMCs. An Illumina HiSeq 3000 was used to sequence the libraries paired-end with 151 bp reads. The original pipeline was this. Raw reads lacking the multiplex PCR primer sequences were removed with CutAdapt. PEAR was used to merge high-quality paired reads into contigs. TRB V, D and J gene segments were assigned to each contig with MiXCR by alignment to reference sequences. To remove sequencing errors, CDR3 sequences were clustered according to base quality and sequence similarity. Shannon entropy, normalized by the natural log of the productive TCR sequence number, served as the measure of diversity. To get clonality, Shannon entropy was divided by the natural log of the number of unique clonotypes, and that result was subtracted from one. Using the Youden index from ROC curves, the researchers picked the repertoire-metric cut-offs for progression-free survival, and all analyses were carried out in R 3.5.3. The public reads were reprocessed in TCRdb via fastp at Q25 and MiXCR, keeping in-frame beta chains. When rows share a CDR3 protein, they turn into one entry using the most common DNA and genes. The V and J calls come from TCRdb's annotation, not from the publication. The sample table lists over 15,000 distinct CDR3 sequences, about three fifths of them with a count of one. Roughly a quarter of the sample is in the top ten clones.

Overall study results and their limits: No determination of tumor specificity was made for expanded TCR clones. Post-SBRT Shannon entropy and its change from baseline were lower in patients who developed distant metastases; baseline Shannon entropy was not associated with metastases. Limitations of the study included a small cohort and short follow-up, and the study findings need independent validation. TRBV and TRBJ usage frequencies reportedly varied with metastasis status, involving two V genes at baseline and about 10 V and two J genes after SBRT. No adjustment for multiple comparisons was applied to any of the reported P values. After SBRT, the count of unique TCR clones dropped from a median of about 10,000 beforehand to 6,000 to 7,500 afterward (Wilcoxon paired P=0.011).

Source: PBMCs, taken before or after stereotactic body radiation therapy (not recorded which). The sequence derives from a donor at least 50 years old with non-small cell lung cancer. The sequence links TRBV9 to TRBJ2-5; the central 8 bases match TRBD2. The nucleotide sequence is given as TGTGCCAGCAGCGTAGATAGCGGGAAGGAGACCCAGTACTTC. Its translation reads: CASSVDSGKETQYF.